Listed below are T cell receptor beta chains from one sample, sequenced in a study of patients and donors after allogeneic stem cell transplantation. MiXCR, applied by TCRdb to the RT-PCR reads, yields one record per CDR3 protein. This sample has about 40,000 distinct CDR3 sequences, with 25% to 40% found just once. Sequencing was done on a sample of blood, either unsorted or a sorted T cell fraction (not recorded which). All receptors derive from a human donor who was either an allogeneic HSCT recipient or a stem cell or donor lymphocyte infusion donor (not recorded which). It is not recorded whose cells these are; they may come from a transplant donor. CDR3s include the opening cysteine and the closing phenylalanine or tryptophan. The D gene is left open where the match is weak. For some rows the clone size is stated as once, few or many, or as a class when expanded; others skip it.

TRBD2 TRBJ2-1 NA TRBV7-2 TGTGCCAGCAGCTCTGAGCGGGAGAGGCGTAATGAGCAGTTCTTC CASSSERERRNEQFF
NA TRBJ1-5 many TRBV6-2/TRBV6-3 TGTGCCAGCAGTTACGCCAGACTTGGGAATCAGCCCCAGCATTTT CASSYARLGNQPQHF
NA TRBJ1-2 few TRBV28 TGTGCCAGCACCCGGAGGGACATCTATGGCTACACCTTC CASTRRDIYGYTF
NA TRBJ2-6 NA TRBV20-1 TGCAGTGCTATGGTGGCCGGGGCCAACGTCCTGACTTTC CSAMVAGANVLTF
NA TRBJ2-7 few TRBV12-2 TGTGCAAGTCGCTTAAGCGGTTACGAGCAGTACTTC CASRLSGYEQYF
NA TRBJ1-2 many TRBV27 TGTGCCAGCAGTTTATCGCGAGGGGATGGCTACACCTTC CASSLSRGDGYTF
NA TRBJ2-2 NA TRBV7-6 TGTGCCAGCAGCTTAGTCGTCAGGGGAGGAACCGGGGAGCTGTTTTTT CASSLVVRGGTGELFF
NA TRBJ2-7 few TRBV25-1 TGTGCCAGCAGTGTTTACAAGGGGGGATCCTACGAGCAGTACTTC CASSVYKGGSYEQYF
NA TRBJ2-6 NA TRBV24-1 TGTGCCACCAGTCGAGAAGGGACTGGGGCCAACGTCCTGACTTTC CATSREGTGANVLTF
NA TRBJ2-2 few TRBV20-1 TGCAGTGCGCTAGTACAGTCCGGGGAGCTGTTTTTT CSALVQSGELFF
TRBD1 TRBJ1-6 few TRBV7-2 TGTGCCAGCAAGGGACAGTCAAATTCACCCCTCCACTTT CASKGQSNSPLHF
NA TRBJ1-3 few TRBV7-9 TGTGCCAGCAGCTTACTGGCAGGGGGAAACACCATATATTTT CASSLLAGGNTIYF
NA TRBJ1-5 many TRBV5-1 TGCGCCAGCAGGCCAGGGGATAGCAATCAGCCCCAGCATTTT CASRPGDSNQPQHF
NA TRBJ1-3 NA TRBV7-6 TGTGCCAGCAGCCTCCGGCGAGGCTCTGGAAACACCATATATTTT CASSLRRGSGNTIYF
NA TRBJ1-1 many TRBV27 TGTGCCAGCAGTATCCACCCGGCCAGGGCGAGCACTGAAGCTTTCTTT CASSIHPARASTEAFF
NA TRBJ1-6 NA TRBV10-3 TGTGCCATAAGATTCGGGCCAGCCTATAATTCACCCCTCCACTTT CAIRFGPAYNSPLHF
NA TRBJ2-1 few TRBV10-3 TGTGCCACCTATCGCGACTCCTACAATGAGCAGTTCTTC CATYRDSYNEQFF
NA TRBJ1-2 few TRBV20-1 TGCAGTGCTATACAGGGATATGGCTACACCTTC CSAIQGYGYTF
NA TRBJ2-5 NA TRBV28 TGTGCCAGCAGTTTAATGTTCTCCAGCCAAGAGACCCAGTACTTC CASSLMFSSQETQYF
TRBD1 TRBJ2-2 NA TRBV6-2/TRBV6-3 TGTGCCAGCAGTCCAAGGACAGGGGGCGAGGCCGGGGAGCTGTTTTTT CASSPRTGGEAGELFF
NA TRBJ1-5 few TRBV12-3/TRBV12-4 TGTGCCAGCAGTTTATCCATGGGCCCTGGGGGCAGAGGCAATCAGCCCCAGCATTTT CASSLSMGPGGRGNQPQHF
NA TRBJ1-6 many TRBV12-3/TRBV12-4 TGTGCCAGCAGGCTTCACCCGAGCTCCTATAATTCACCCCTCCACTTT CASRLHPSSYNSPLHF
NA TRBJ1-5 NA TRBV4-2 TGTGCCAGCAGCCAAGTTGGGCAGGGAGGCAATCAGCCCCAGCATTTT CASSQVGQGGNQPQHF
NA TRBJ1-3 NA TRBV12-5 TGTGCTAGTGGTCTTTCGCAGGGAAACACCATATATTTT CASGLSQGNTIYF
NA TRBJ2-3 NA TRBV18 TGTGCCAGCCTCGAGCCAGCGGCATGGTTGGGAGATACGCAGTATTTT CASLEPAAWLGDTQYF
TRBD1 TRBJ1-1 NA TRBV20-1 TGCAGTGCTAGAGATCCACAGGGGTACACTGAAGCTTTCTTT CSARDPQGYTEAFF